Presented here are 13 T cell receptor beta chains from one specimen sequenced in a study of blood T cell repertoires in COVID-19 (dated by TCRdb to about 2020). Libraries were made using the immunoSEQ multiplex PCR assay. The clones in this table, taken by TCRdb from immuneACCESS, are in-frame only. Not every clone is retained; where verified, under half of the shortfall comes from an unresolved V gene, and the cause of the rest is unknown. Within this sample are under 110,000 clones, with roughly four fifths of them counted one time only. The ten largest clones add up to 11% to 15% of the sample. Sequenced input: peripheral blood. Receptors were obtained from an older woman with acute or convalescent COVID-19.

V is TRBV5-5 and J is TRBJ1-5; D is possibly TRBD1 (5 bases). V gave up 0 bases and J gave up 1 base, with 8 bases separating them. There are 15 residues in the CDR3. Germline-derived CDR1 and CDR2 are SGHKS and YYEKEE (reference sequence). The chain's CDR3 is CASSLEGASNQPQHF. The CDR3 nucleotides are TGTGCCAGCAGCTTGGAAGGGGCAAGCAATCAGCCCCAGCATTTT.

J is TRBJ2-1 and V is TRBV2, with 13 bases matching TRBD2. The CDR3 is 15 amino acids. Germline values: CDR1 SNHLY, CDR2 FYNNEI. V lost 7 bases, J lost 1 base, and 1 base stayed unmatched. CDR3 protein: CASTTSGGSYNEQFF. The CDR3 DNA follows: TGTGCCAGCACGACTAGCGGGGGGTCCTACAATGAGCAGTTCTTC. The variable domain in full, with the rest retrieved from reference TRBV2 and TRBJ2-1, is EPEVTQTPSHQVTQMGQEVILRCVPISNHLYFYWYRQILGQKVEFLVSFYNNEISEKSEIFDDQFSVERPDGSNFTLKIRSTKLEDSAMYFCASTTSGGSYNEQFFGPGTRLTVL.

Concerning this clone itself: The junction departs from the called germline gene at one end, perhaps through a read error. J is TRBJ2-5 and V is TRBV12-3 or TRBV12-4, with 11 bases lining up with TRBD2. CDR3 size: 11 residues. CDR3 DNA sequence: TGTGCCAGCAGTCGACTAGCGGGGTACCACTTC. Translated: CASSRLAGYHF.

The CDR3, as DNA: TGTGCCAGCATCCCCGACAGAGAGAACACTGAAGCTTTCTTT. This encodes CASIPDRENTEAFF. V usage is TRBV5-4 and J usage is TRBJ1-1; D might be TRBD1 (5 bases). The CDR3 is 14 residues long. CDR1 is SGHNT, CDR2 YYREEE, per germline (reference sequence). V was cut by 6 bases and J by 1 base, with 13 bases left in between.

Comments on this clone: Other DNA sequences in this specimen translate into the identical CDR3. V gene TRBV28 combines with J gene TRBJ2-7, with 7 bases aligning to TRBD1. The CDR3 is 13 residues long. Germline CDR1 is MDHEN and CDR2 is SYDVKM. V was pared by 6 bases and J by 1 base, with 3 bases of the junction left unmatched. CDR3 region: CASSPGQSYEQYF. CDR3 DNA sequence: TGTGCCAGCAGCCCGGGACAGTCCTACGAGCAGTACTTC.

This rearrangement joins TRBV29-1 to TRBJ2-3, with D hard to call. Trimming left V 4 bases short and J 0 bases short, with 5 bases between. Per the germline V gene, CDR1 is SQVTM and CDR2 is ANQGSEA. The CDR3 sequence is 12 residues long. The CDR3 spells CSVVSSTDTQYF. The CDR3 DNA follows: TGCAGCGTTGTCTCCAGCACAGATACGCAGTATTTT.

The table lists this clone with a count of one. This chain connects TRBV19 to TRBJ1-1; 7 bases agree with TRBD1. This CDR3 has 15 amino acids. Losses at the gene ends were 4 bases for V and 2 bases for J; bases not matched to a gene: 7. Looked up from germline, CDR1 is LNHDA and CDR2 is SQIVND (reference sequence). The CDR3 loop is CASSRRQGQNTEAFF. The CDR3 nucleotides are TGTGCCAGTAGTAGAAGACAGGGCCAAAACACTGAAGCTTTCTTT. Complete variable domain (other parts from reference TRBV19 and TRBJ1-1): DGGITQSPKYLFRKEGQNVTLSCEQNLNHDAMYWYRQDPGQGLRLIYYSQIVNDFQKGDIAEGYSVSREKKESFPLTVTSAQKNPTAFYLCASSRRQGQNTEAFFGQGTRLTVV.

The chain employs TRBV18 and TRBJ2-3; D might be TRBD2 (6 bases). V lost 5 bases and J lost 2, with 14 bases in between. The germline gives CDR1 KGHSH, CDR2 LQKENI. This CDR3 region has 15 residues. CDR3 coding DNA: TGTGCCAGCTCAGACCGGGCGGGAAACACAGATACGCAGTATTTT. Translation gives CASSDRAGNTDTQYF. The entire variable domain, with the rest obtained from reference TRBV18 and TRBJ2-3, is as follows: NAGVMQNPRHLVRRRGQEARLRCSPMKGHSHVYWYRQLPEEGLKFMVYLQKENIIDESGMPKERFSAEFPKEGPSILRIQQVVRGDSAAYFCASSDRAGNTDTQYFGPGTRLTVL.

The chain is built from TRBV15 and TRBJ1-5; perhaps TRBD1 as D (5 bases). CDR1 and CDR2 from the germline V gene are LNHNV and YYDKDF (reference sequence). Trimming took off 0 bases at V and 2 bases at J, with 11 bases between the two ends. This CDR3 has 16 amino acids. The CDR3 region is CATSRDWAGGNQPQHF. The CDR3 DNA reads TGTGCCACCAGCAGAGATTGGGCGGGGGGCAATCAGCCCCAGCATTTT.

This clone was observed once. The chain recombines TRBV19 with TRBJ1-5, with TRBD1 matching 9 bases. This CDR3 is built from 19 residues. CDR1 LNHDA and CDR2 SQIVND come from the germline V gene (reference sequence). Trimming took 5 bases from V and 3 from J; bases not matched to a gene: 17. The DNA for the CDR3 is TGTGCCAGTAGTCCAACCGTTGGGACAGGGCAGGGTTTCAATCAGCCCCAGCATTTT. Translated: CASSPTVGTGQGFNQPQHF.

V usage is TRBV29-1 and J usage is TRBJ1-2; 7 bases are a match to TRBD1. There are 14 residues in the CDR3. Trimming cost V 5 bases and J 4 bases; bases outside gene matches: 10. Germline V gene data show CDR1 as SQVTM and CDR2 as ANQGSEA. This chain's CDR3 is CSVWDSSPVYGYTF. CDR3 in DNA: TGCAGCGTTTGGGACAGTTCCCCTGTCTATGGCTACACCTTC.

This rearrangement joins TRBV5-1 to TRBJ1-1; tentative D call: TRBD1 (6 bases). From germline, CDR1 is SGHRS and CDR2 YFSETQ. Trimming cost V 0 bases and J 7 bases, with 10 bases left between them. The CDR3 totals 13 residues. CDR3 sequence (DNA): TGCGCCAGCAGCTTGGAAGGGGGAAGTGAAGCTTTCTTT. Translating it yields CASSLEGGSEAFF.

The chain carries TRBV10-3 and TRBJ2-1, with 7 positions matching TRBD2. CDR1 is ENHRY and CDR2 is SYGVKD in the germline V gene. There are 16 residues in the CDR3. With V trimmed by 4 bases and J by 4 bases, 10 bases remained unmatched. CDR3 loop: CAISGGWRERYNEQFF. Here the CDR3 DNA reads TGTGCCATCAGTGGGGGGTGGCGGGAGAGGTACAATGAGCAGTTCTTC.